The present T cell receptor (beta chain) was sequenced within a study of cytomegalovirus exposure and HLA in healthy donors. 60 Vbeta and 13 Jbeta primers were used in PCR. Authors' analysis steps: In a later analysis, tens of millions of unique TCR beta chains included roughly 11 million shared by two or more donors. The protocol was immunoSEQ multiplex PCR, while the TCRdb copy is restricted to in-frame clones and leaves out a portion. The D gene and trimming were derived from the DNA, and the V and J assignments and clone size from that table. The table records tens of thousands of clones, roughly 80% of them present only once. Study outcomes and limitations: In a later analysis, productive TCRs from donors in an Asian-associated ancestry cluster reportedly carried fewer N-insertions than the cohort mean. For TCR beta chains, V- and J-gene trimming was later linked to a missense DCLRE1C variant.

Worth noting for this clone: Its antigen is unknown.

V dropped 2 bases and J dropped 0; count of bases not matched to a gene: 2. CDR1 and CDR2 (germline): MNHEY, SMNVEV (reference sequence). This CDR3 has 16 residues. Material for sequencing was PBMCs. The rearrangement uses TRBV27 and TRBJ2-2, with 8 bases fitting TRBD1. This TCR was sampled from a woman aged 25 to 45 in good health and CMV-seronegative. The CDR3 coding sequence is TGTGCCAGCAGTTTAAAACAGGGGGCGAACACCGGGGAGCTGTTTTTT. This translates into CASSLKQGANTGELFF.